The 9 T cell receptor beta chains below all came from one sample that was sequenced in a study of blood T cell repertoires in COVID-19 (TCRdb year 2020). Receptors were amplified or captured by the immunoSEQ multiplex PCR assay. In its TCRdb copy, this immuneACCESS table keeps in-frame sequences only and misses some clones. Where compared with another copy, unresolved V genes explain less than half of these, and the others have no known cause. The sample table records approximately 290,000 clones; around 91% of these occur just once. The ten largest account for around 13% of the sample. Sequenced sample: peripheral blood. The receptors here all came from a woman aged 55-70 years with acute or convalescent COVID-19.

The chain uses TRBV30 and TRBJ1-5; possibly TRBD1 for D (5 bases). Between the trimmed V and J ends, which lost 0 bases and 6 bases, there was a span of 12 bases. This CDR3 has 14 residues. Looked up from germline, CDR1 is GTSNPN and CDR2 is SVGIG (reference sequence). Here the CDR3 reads CAWSVFQGSQPQHF. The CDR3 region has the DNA TGTGCCTGGAGTGTATTCCAGGGCAGTCAGCCCCAGCATTTT.

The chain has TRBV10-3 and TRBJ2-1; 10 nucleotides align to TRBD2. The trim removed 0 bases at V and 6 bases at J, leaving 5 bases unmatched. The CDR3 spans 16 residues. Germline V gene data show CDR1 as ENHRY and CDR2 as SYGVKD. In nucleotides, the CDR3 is TGTGCCATCAGTGAGTCGAGCGGGGGGGTAGGCAATGAGCAGTTCTTC. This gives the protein CAISESSGGVGNEQFF.

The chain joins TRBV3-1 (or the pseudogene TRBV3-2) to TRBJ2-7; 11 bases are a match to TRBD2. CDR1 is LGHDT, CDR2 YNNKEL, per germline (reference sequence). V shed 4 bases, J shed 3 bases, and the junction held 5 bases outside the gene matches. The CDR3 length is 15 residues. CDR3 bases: TGTGCCAGCAGCCTTAGCGGGAGGGGCCGCTACGAGCAGTACTTC. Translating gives CASSLSGRGRYEQYF.

This chain's CDR3 is CSASSGTGGNEQFF. For the CDR3, the DNA is TGCAGTGCTAGTTCCGGGACAGGGGGCAATGAGCAGTTCTTC. This chain connects TRBV20-1 to TRBJ2-1, with 11 positions matching TRBD1. The germline V gene encodes CDR1 DFQATT and CDR2 SNEGSKA (reference sequence). There are 14 residues in the CDR3. V lost 3 bases, J lost 6 bases, and 4 bases stayed unmatched.

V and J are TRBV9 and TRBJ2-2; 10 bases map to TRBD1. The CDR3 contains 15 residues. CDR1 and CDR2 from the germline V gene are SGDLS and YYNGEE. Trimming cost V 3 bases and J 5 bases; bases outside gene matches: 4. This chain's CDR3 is CASSGDRGWTGELFF. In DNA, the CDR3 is TGTGCCAGCAGCGGGGACAGGGGATGGACCGGGGAGCTGTTTTTT.

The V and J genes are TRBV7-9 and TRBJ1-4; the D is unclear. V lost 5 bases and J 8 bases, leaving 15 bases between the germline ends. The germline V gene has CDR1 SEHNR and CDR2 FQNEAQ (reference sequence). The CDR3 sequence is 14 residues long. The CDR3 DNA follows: TGTGCCAGCAGCCCCGGAGCGGGCGCCGAAAAACTGTTTTTT. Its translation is CASSPGAGAEKLFF.

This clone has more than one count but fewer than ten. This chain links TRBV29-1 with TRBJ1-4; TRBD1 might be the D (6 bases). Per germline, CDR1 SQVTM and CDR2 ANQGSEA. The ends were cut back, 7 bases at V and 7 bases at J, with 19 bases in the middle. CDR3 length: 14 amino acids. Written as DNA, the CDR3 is TGCAGCGGGGGGGACACCCCCGGAATTGAAAAACTGTTTTTT. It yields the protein CSGGDTPGIEKLFF. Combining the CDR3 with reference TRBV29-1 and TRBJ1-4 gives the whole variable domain SAVISQKPSRDICQRGTSLTIQCQVDSQVTMMFWYRQQPGQSLTLIATANQGSEATYESGFVIDKFPISRPNLTFSTLTVSNMSPEDSSIYLCSGGDTPGIEKLFFGSGTQLSVL.

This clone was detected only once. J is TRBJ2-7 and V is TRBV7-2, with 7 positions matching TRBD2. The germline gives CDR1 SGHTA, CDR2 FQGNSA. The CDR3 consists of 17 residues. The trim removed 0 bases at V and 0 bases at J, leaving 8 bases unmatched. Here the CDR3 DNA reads TGTGCCAGCAGCTTAGCGGGGAGGGGCGGTTACTCCTACGAGCAGTACTTC. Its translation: CASSLAGRGGYSYEQYF.

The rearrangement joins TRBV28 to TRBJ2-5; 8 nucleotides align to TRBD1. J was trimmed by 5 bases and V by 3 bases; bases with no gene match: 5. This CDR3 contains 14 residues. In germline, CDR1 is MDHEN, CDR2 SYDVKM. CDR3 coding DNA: TGTGCCAGCAGTTTGGACAGGGTGGTGGAGACCCAGTACTTC. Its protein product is CASSLDRVVETQYF.